Sequencing of this T cell receptor (beta chain) was carried out in a study of low-dose radiotherapy and immunotherapy resistance in tumors. Across the whole study: Every two weeks, the protocol called for intravenous cyclophosphamide at 200 mg/m2. It was given one day before each radiation and immunotherapy administration.

Eligibility required advanced solid tumors lacking tumor-infiltrating lymphocytes. First-strand cDNA relied on TRAV- and TRBV-specific primers spanning alpha and beta chains. The authors amplified TCRs for 20 to 25 PCR cycles with a constant-region primer and a V-primer adapter. Following isolation, mRNA was amplified via in vitro transcription. TCRdb re-called the reads with MiXCR, one entry per CDR3 protein. The sample lists some 13,000 distinct CDR3 sequences; under 80% were seen once. The CDR3 totals 14 residues. V was shortened by 3 bases and J by 0 bases, with 7 bases between the two germline ends. Germline V gene data show CDR1 as SNHLY and CDR2 as FYNNEI.

The chain employs TRBV2 and TRBJ2-3, with no clear D. The sequence was obtained from a human donor with advanced metastatic prostate, ovarian, gallbladder or colorectal cancer (not recorded which). This table probably holds off-target reads from a library built for another chain. The CDR3 loop is CASSDRFSTDTQYF. CDR3 in DNA: TGTGCCAGCAGTGACCGGTTTAGCACAGATACGCAGTATTTT.